The 21 T cell receptor beta chains presented below share a single source sample, sequenced in a study of cytomegalovirus exposure and HLA in healthy donors. The PCR used 60 Vbeta and 13 Jbeta primers. Some clones are missing from TCRdb's copy, which holds only in-frame ones; the method was immunoSEQ multiplex PCR. The sample spans approximately 110,000 clones; the ten largest clones claim about 0.93%. The sample comprised PBMCs. The origin of the receptors is a young man in good health and CMV-seronegative.

The genes are TRBV5-4 and TRBJ1-3, with D maybe TRBD1 (6 bases). In germline, CDR1 is SGHNT, CDR2 YYREEE (reference sequence). This CDR3 has 14 amino acids. Trimming shortened V by 2 bases and J by 4 bases, and 10 bases separated the two germline ends. The DNA of the CDR3 is TGTGCCAGCAGCTTAGCAGGGACAGGAAACACCATATATTTT. It is translated as CASSLAGTGNTIYF.

J is TRBJ2-7 and V is TRBV5-4, with 10 bases that match TRBD2. The CDR3 has 14 amino acids. V was clipped by 2 bases and J by 5 bases; unmatched bases: 4. The germline V gene has CDR1 SGHNT and CDR2 YYREEE (reference sequence). The CDR3 protein is CASSFSGRTHEQYF. CDR3 in DNA: TGTGCCAGCAGCTTTAGCGGGAGGACCCACGAGCAGTACTTC.

The CDR3: CASSSDRPGATEAFF. For the CDR3, the DNA is TGTGCCAGCAGTTCCGACAGACCAGGCGCCACTGAAGCTTTCTTT. This chain connects TRBV5-4 to TRBJ1-1, with D possibly TRBD1 on 5 matching bases. CDR3 size: 15 residues. The germline gives CDR1 SGHNT, CDR2 YYREEE (reference sequence). Deletions cut 5 bases from V and 4 bases from J, with 18 bases between.

The V call is TRBV9, the J call TRBJ2-3; the match to TRBD2 covers 8 bases. The CDR3 has 17 amino acids. Germline V CDR1 and CDR2: SGDLS, YYNGEE. J lost 5 bases, V lost 0 bases, and 11 bases had no gene match. The CDR3 DNA follows: TGTGCCAGCAGCGTAGGAAGAGCGGGGGCTCTCCGAGATACGCAGTATTTT. Protein: CASSVGRAGALRDTQYF.

CDR3 region: CASSPQGQLLYEQYF. The CDR3 DNA reads as TGTGCCAGCAGTCCACAGGGACAGCTACTCTACGAGCAGTACTTC. This chain links TRBV6-5 with TRBJ2-7; 7 bases are shared with TRBD1. CDR3 length: 15 amino acids. V trimming: 5 bases; J trimming: 3 bases; junction bases outside the gene matches: 10. Germline values: CDR1 MNHEY, CDR2 SVGAGI.

V gene TRBV7-9 combines with J gene TRBJ1-2, with 8 bases fitting TRBD1. V trimming: 3 bases; J trimming: 3 bases; junction bases outside the gene matches: 3. The germline gives CDR1 SEHNR, CDR2 FQNEAQ (reference sequence). The CDR3 runs 14 residues. CDR3 nucleotides: TGTGCCAGCAGCTTCCCGACAGGGGACTATGGCTACACCTTC. Protein sequence: CASSFPTGDYGYTF. Drawing the rest from reference TRBV7-9 and TRBJ1-2, the complete variable domain is DTGVSQNPRHKITKRGQNVTFRCDPISEHNRLYWYRQTLGQGPEFLTYFQNEAQLEKSRLLSDRFSAERPKGSFSTLEIQRTEQGDSAMYLCASSFPTGDYGYTFGSGTRLTVV.

The gene calls are TRBV5-1 and TRBJ1-1; tentatively, D is TRBD1 (5 bases). The CDR3 length is 16 residues. Trimming shortened V by 5 bases and J by 0 bases, and 17 bases separated the two germline ends. Per germline, CDR1 SGHRS and CDR2 YFSETQ. In nucleotides, the CDR3 is TGCGCCAGCAGTTTATTAGGGGAATTCATGAACACTGAAGCTTTCTTT. Amino acids: CASSLLGEFMNTEAFF.

The rearrangement uses TRBV6-1 and TRBJ2-7; D remains ambiguous. V was clipped by 3 bases and J by 4 bases, with 4 bases between them. This CDR3 comprises 11 residues. In germline, CDR1 is MNHNS, CDR2 SASEGT. DNA for the CDR3: TGTGCCAGCAGTGAGTATTACGAGCAGTACTTC. Translation gives CASSEYYEQYF.

The gene calls are TRBV27 and TRBJ2-7; 9 positions match TRBD1. The CDR3 length is 19 residues. The V gene's germline CDR1 is MNHEY and CDR2 SMNVEV (reference sequence). With V trimmed by 2 bases and J by 1 base, 15 bases remained unmatched. The CDR3, as DNA: TGTGCCAGCAGTTTAAGCGGGACAGGGACCTTCAAGCTTTCCTACGAGCAGTACTTC. It encodes CASSLSGTGTFKLSYEQYF.

This CDR3 is CATSRDRGTVANTEAFF. CDR3 DNA sequence: TGTGCCACCAGCAGAGATAGGGGGACCGTAGCGAACACTGAAGCTTTCTTT. The V call is TRBV15, the J call TRBJ1-1; tentative D call: TRBD1 (6 bases). This CDR3 spans 17 amino acids. Trimming took 0 bases from V and 1 from J, leaving 15 bases between them. CDR1 and CDR2 from the germline V gene are LNHNV and YYDKDF (reference sequence).

V usage is TRBV20-1 and J usage is TRBJ1-1; unclear D gene. The V end was cut by 1 base, the J end by 7 bases, with 7 bases between. Germline CDR1 is DFQATT and CDR2 is SNEGSKA (reference sequence). The CDR3 spans 11 residues. The DNA for the CDR3 is TGCAGTGCTAGAGCGTGGAGTGAAGCTTTCTTT. Its protein product is CSARAWSEAFF.

The V call is TRBV7-3, the J call TRBJ2-3, with 9 bases that match TRBD2. The CDR3 spans 18 residues. V lost 5 bases to trimming and J lost 2 bases; unmatched junction nucleotides: 14. Germline V gene sequence: CDR1 SGHTA, CDR2 FQGTGA. CDR3 amino acids: CASSPGAGASGATDTQYF. The CDR3 DNA reads as TGTGCCAGCAGCCCCGGGGCGGGGGCTAGCGGGGCCACAGATACGCAGTATTTT.

The chain has TRBV5-1 and TRBJ1-1, with a tentative D call TRBD1 (5 bases). Per germline, CDR1 SGHRS and CDR2 YFSETQ. V gave up 4 bases and J gave up 0 bases, with 10 bases separating them. CDR3 length: 14 residues. As DNA, the CDR3 is TGCGCCAGCAGCCTTAACAGGATGAACACTGAAGCTTTCTTT. Encoded protein: CASSLNRMNTEAFF.

V gene TRBV6-5 combines with J gene TRBJ1-2; D perhaps matches TRBD1 (6 bases). The CDR3 length is 14 residues. V lost 0 bases to trimming and J lost 4 bases, with 9 bases between them. Germline V CDR1 and CDR2: MNHEY, SVGAGI. CDR3 residues: CASSYSKGVYGYTF. The DNA of the CDR3 is TGTGCCAGCAGTTACTCGAAGGGGGTCTATGGCTACACCTTC.

The rearrangement links TRBV27 to TRBJ2-3; tentative D call: TRBD2 (6 bases). Between the trimmed V and J ends, which lost 3 bases and 0 bases, there was a span of 13 bases. The CDR3 totals 16 residues. The germline gives CDR1 MNHEY, CDR2 SMNVEV (reference sequence). The CDR3 loop reads CASSFDWTTSTDTQYF. The CDR3 bases are TGTGCCAGCAGTTTCGACTGGACTACTAGCACAGATACGCAGTATTTT.

The chain has TRBV10-3 and TRBJ2-7, with no clear D. The V end lost 7 bases, the J end lost 6 bases, and 10 bases lay between the germline ends. The CDR3 runs to 11 residues. Germline CDR1 ENHRY, CDR2 SYGVKD. Here the CDR3 reads CAITSATEQYF. The CDR3 bases are TGTGCCATCACAAGCGCCACCGAGCAGTACTTC.

This sequence joins TRBV18 and TRBJ1-1; no clear D. From germline, CDR1 is KGHSH and CDR2 LQKENI. This CDR3 has 13 amino acids. Trimming cost V 6 bases and J 2 bases, with 10 bases left between them. The CDR3 loop is CASSEVGNTEAFF. CDR3 DNA sequence: TGTGCCAGCTCCGAGGTCGGAAACACTGAAGCTTTCTTT.

This chain connects TRBV7-2 to TRBJ2-7; D might be TRBD1 (6 bases). This CDR3 has 16 residues. V was cut by 1 base and J by 1 base, with 14 bases left in between. Germline loops: CDR1 SGHTA, CDR2 FQGNSA. The CDR3 sequence is CASSLGTGIGSYEQYF. CDR3 DNA: TGTGCCAGCAGCTTAGGCACAGGGATAGGTTCCTACGAGCAGTACTTC.

This chain links TRBV25-1 with TRBJ1-2; 7 bases line up with TRBD1. The CDR3 is 13 residues long. The germline gives CDR1 MGHDK, CDR2 SYGVNS. With V trimmed by 5 bases and J by 7 bases, 7 bases remained unmatched. CDR3 nucleotides: TGTGCCAGCAGTTTCACCAGGGGGTTTGGCTACACCTTC. This sequence encodes CASSFTRGFGYTF.

This chain connects TRBV28 to TRBJ2-7; D is perhaps TRBD2 (5 bases). The CDR3 has 14 residues. V lost 2 bases and J 4 bases, leaving 12 bases between the germline ends. CDR1 is MDHEN and CDR2 is SYDVKM in the germline V gene. The CDR3 here is CASSLRTGSYEQYF. Written as DNA, the CDR3 is TGTGCCAGCAGTTTACGTACGGGATCGTACGAGCAGTACTTC.

The chain employs TRBV10-2 and TRBJ1-1; 10 positions agree with TRBD1. Germline CDR1 is WSHSY and CDR2 is SAAADI. This CDR3 comprises 14 residues. Trimming removed 6 bases from V and 3 bases from J; junction bases left unmatched: 4. This chain's CDR3 is CASSPGTGDTEAFF. The CDR3 bases are TGCGCCAGCAGCCCCGGGACAGGGGACACTGAAGCTTTCTTT.